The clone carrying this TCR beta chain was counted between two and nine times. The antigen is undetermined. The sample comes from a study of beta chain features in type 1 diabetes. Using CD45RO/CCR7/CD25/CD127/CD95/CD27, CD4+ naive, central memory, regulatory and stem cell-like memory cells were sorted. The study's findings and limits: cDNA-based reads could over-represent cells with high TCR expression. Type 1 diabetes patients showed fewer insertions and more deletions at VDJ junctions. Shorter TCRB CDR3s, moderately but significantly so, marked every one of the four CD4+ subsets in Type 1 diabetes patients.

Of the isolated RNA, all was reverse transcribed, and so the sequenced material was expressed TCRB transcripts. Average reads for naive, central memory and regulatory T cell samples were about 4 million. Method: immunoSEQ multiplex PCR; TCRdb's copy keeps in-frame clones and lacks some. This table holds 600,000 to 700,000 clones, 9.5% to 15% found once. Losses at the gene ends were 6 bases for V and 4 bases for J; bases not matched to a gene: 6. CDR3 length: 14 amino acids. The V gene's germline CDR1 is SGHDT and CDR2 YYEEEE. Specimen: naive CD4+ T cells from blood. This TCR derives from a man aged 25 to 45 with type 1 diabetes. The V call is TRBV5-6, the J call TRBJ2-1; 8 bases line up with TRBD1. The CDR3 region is CASTFGDRYNEQFF. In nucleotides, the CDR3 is TGTGCCAGCACCTTTGGGGACAGGTACAATGAGCAGTTCTTC.